This entry lists 15 T cell receptor beta chains sequenced from one sample in a study of identical twins. TCRdb reprocessed the 5' RACE reads via MiXCR and lists one record per CDR3 protein. The sample yields about 730,000 distinct CDR3 sequences, around 21% seen once. These data also featured in a second study, about T cells expressing NK-cell markers.

The sequenced material came from PBMCs. All receptors derive from a woman between 18 and 29 years old in good health.

This clonotype has ten or more counts. One end of the junction is discordant with germline, which a read error may explain. The rearrangement uses TRBV7-8 and TRBJ2-2; 10 bases line up with TRBD2. CDR1 and CDR2 (germline): SGHVS, FQNEAQ. CDR3 length: 17 amino acids. The CDR3 loop is CASSLASAGGPTGELFF. CDR3 sequence (DNA): TGTGCCAGCAGCCTAGCTTCAGCGGGGGGGCCTACCGGGGAGCTGTTTTTT.

The gene calls are TRBV9 and TRBJ2-7, with unresolved D. The germline V and J ends were trimmed by 0 bases and 2 bases, with 9 bases remaining between them. The CDR3 runs 14 residues. Germline assignment: CDR1 SGDLS and CDR2 YYNGEE. In DNA form, the CDR3 reads TGTGCCAGCAGCGTAGTAGAAGCCCCCTACGAGCAGTACTTC. Protein product: CASSVVEAPYEQYF.

This clonotype came up a few times. The V and J genes are TRBV12-3 or TRBV12-4 and TRBJ2-7, with a possible D match to TRBD1 (5 bases). This CDR3 has 12 residues. V was cut by 4 bases and J by 7 bases, with 11 bases left in between. CDR3 protein: CASSSPGNEQYF. The CDR3 DNA reads TGTGCCAGCAGTTCCCCAGGGAATGAGCAGTACTTC.

This clonotype showed up just a few times. The rearrangement links TRBV5-6 to TRBJ1-2; TRBD1 is a possible D gene (6 bases). The V end lost 2 bases, the J end lost 3 bases, and 11 bases lay between the germline ends. This CDR3 comprises 14 residues. CDR1 and CDR2 from the germline V gene are SGHDT and YYEEEE. This CDR3 reads CASSFQQGDYGYTF. For the CDR3, the DNA is TGTGCCAGCAGCTTTCAACAGGGTGACTATGGCTACACCTTC.

This clonotype was recorded a few times. The chain couples TRBV6-2 or TRBV6-3 to TRBJ2-7; 7 nucleotides align to TRBD2. The CDR3 covers 14 residues. With 9 bases clipped from V and 2 bases from J, the junction kept 10 bases outside the gene matches. Per germline, CDR1 MNHEY and CDR2 SVGEGT. In DNA form, the CDR3 reads TGTGCCAGATTAGCACGGGACTACGCCTACGAGCAGTACTTC. Its protein is CARLARDYAYEQYF.

The CDR3 here is CSATGTGGSWEQYF. CDR3 nucleotide sequence: TGCAGTGCAACCGGGACAGGGGGTTCATGGGAGCAGTACTTC. The rearrangement uses TRBV20-1 and TRBJ2-7; 11 bases agree with TRBD1. Germline CDR1 and CDR2: DFQATT and SNEGSKA (reference sequence). Trimming cost V 6 bases and J 7 bases; bases outside gene matches: 11. The CDR3 is 14 amino acids.

This clonotype appeared once. The chain couples TRBV7-9 to TRBJ2-1; D possibly corresponds to TRBD1 (6 bases). CDR1 SEHNR and CDR2 FQNEAQ come from the germline V gene (reference sequence). The CDR3 is 15 residues long. The germline V and J ends were trimmed by 0 bases and 5 bases, with 11 bases remaining between them. The CDR3 sequence: CASSLAQGQHNEQFF. In DNA, the CDR3 is TGTGCCAGCAGCTTAGCGCAAGGACAGCACAATGAGCAGTTCTTC.

The chain has TRBV5-6 and TRBJ2-1; tentative D call: TRBD2 (7 bases). The germline CDR1 and CDR2 sequences are SGHDT and YYEEEE. This CDR3 has 16 residues. Between the trimmed V and J ends, which lost 0 bases and 4 bases, there was a span of 14 bases. CDR3 loop: CASSLEGGGAYNEQFF. CDR3 DNA: TGTGCCAGCAGCTTGGAAGGGGGAGGGGCGTACAATGAGCAGTTCTTC.

The rearrangement links TRBV20-1 to TRBJ2-2, with 7 bases matching TRBD1. With V trimmed by 1 base and J by 4 bases, 9 bases remained unmatched. Germline V gene lookup returns CDR1 DFQATT and CDR2 SNEGSKA (reference sequence). This CDR3 has 16 amino acids. The CDR3 sequence is CSARVGGRGITGELFF. The DNA for the CDR3 is TGCAGTGCTAGAGTCGGTGGCAGGGGGATCACCGGGGAGCTGTTTTTT.

This clonotype occurred many times. The gene calls are TRBV10-3 and TRBJ2-1; perhaps TRBD2 as D (5 bases). This CDR3 has 13 amino acids. V was clipped by 4 bases and J by 9 bases, with 13 bases between them. Germline values: CDR1 ENHRY, CDR2 SYGVKD. CDR3 sequence: CAISGAGEGEQFF. The CDR3 DNA reads TGTGCCATCAGTGGTGCTGGAGAGGGTGAGCAGTTCTTC.

The chain carries TRBV7-2 and TRBJ2-2; no definite D call. Germline V gives CDR1 SGHTA, CDR2 FQGNSA. Trimming left V 4 bases short and J 3 bases short, with 12 bases between. This CDR3 has 15 residues. The CDR3 sequence is CASSSRLAYTGELFF. The CDR3 bases are TGTGCCAGCAGCTCCCGCTTAGCCTACACCGGGGAGCTGTTTTTT.

V usage is TRBV11-2 and J usage is TRBJ1-1; TRBD1 matches 7 bases. This CDR3 comprises 16 residues. Germline V gene sequence: CDR1 SGHAT, CDR2 FQNNGV. V shed 6 bases, J shed 0 bases, and the junction held 10 bases outside the gene matches. Written as DNA, the CDR3 is TGTGCCAGCAGGTTACAGGGGTCGAACATGAACACTGAAGCTTTCTTT. It codes for CASRLQGSNMNTEAFF.

The chain carries TRBV7-9 and TRBJ2-1; 11 nucleotides agree with TRBD2. The CDR3 is 16 amino acids. Germline CDR1 is SEHNR and CDR2 is FQNEAQ (reference sequence). The ends lost 5 bases at V and 9 bases at J; junction bases unmatched: 12. Written as DNA, the CDR3 is TGTGCCAGCAGCCCCTGGAGACTAGCGGGATTGAGTGAGCAGTTCTTC. Translated, it gives CASSPWRLAGLSEQFF. The complete variable domain, with remaining parts taken from reference TRBV7-9 and TRBJ2-1, reads DTGVSQNPRHKITKRGQNVTFRCDPISEHNRLYWYRQTLGQGPEFLTYFQNEAQLEKSRLLSDRFSAERPKGSFSTLEIQRTEQGDSAMYLCASSPWRLAGLSEQFFGPGTRLTVL.

This clonotype was observed a handful of times. The chain has TRBV6-5 and TRBJ2-5; D unclear. The V end was cut by 6 bases, the J end by 7 bases, with 12 bases between. The V gene's germline CDR1 is MNHEY and CDR2 SVGAGI. This CDR3 has 12 residues. For the CDR3, the DNA is TGTGCCAGCAGCCCTCCCGGCGCGACCCAGTACTTC. This codes for CASSPPGATQYF.

The table lists this clonotype with a few counts. The rearrangement uses TRBV20-1 and TRBJ1-1; tentative D call: TRBD1 (5 bases). Trimming shortened V by 5 bases and J by 7 bases, and 14 bases separated the two germline ends. Germline lookup yields CDR1 DFQATT and CDR2 SNEGSKA (reference sequence). The CDR3 has 12 residues. The CDR3 reads CSALPRQLEAFF. The DNA for the CDR3 is TGCAGTGCTCTACCCCGACAGCTTGAAGCTTTCTTT.